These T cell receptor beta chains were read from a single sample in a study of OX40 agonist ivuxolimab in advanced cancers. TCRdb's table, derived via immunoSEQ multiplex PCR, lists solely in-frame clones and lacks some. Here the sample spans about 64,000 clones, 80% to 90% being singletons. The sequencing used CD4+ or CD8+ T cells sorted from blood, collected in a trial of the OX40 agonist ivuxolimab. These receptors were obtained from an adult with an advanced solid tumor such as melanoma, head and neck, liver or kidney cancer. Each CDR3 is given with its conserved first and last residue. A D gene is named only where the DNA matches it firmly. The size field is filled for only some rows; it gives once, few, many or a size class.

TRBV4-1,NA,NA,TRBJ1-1,CASRDESVNTEAFF,TGCGCCAGCAGGGATGAGTCAGTGAACACTGAAGCTTTCTTT
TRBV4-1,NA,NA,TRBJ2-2,CASSQSNAGRELFF,TGCGCCAGCAGCCAATCAAATGCTGGCCGGGAGCTGTTTTTT
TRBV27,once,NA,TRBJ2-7,CASSSPSSYEQYF,TGTGCCAGCAGTTCTCCGAGCTCCTACGAGCAGTACTTC
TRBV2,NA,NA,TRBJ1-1,CASSELAYTEAFF,TGTGCCAGCAGTGAGTTAGCGTACACTGAAGCTTTCTTT
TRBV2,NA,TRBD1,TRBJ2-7,CASRPGTGVPYEQYF,TGTGCCAGCAGGCCCGGGACAGGGGTGCCCTACGAGCAGTACTTC
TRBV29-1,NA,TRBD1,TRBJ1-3,CSVGGDRGNTIYF,TGCAGCGTTGGAGGGGACAGAGGGAACACCATATATTTT
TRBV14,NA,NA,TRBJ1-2,CASSQDPSNYGYTF,TGTGCCAGCAGCCAAGACCCCTCTAACTATGGCTACACCTTC
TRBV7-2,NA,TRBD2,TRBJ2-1,CASSLTSGNNEQFF,TGTGCCAGCAGCTTGACTAGCGGAAACAATGAGCAGTTCTTC
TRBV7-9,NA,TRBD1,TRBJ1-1,CASRDRGQGAEAFF,TGTGCCAGCAGGGACCGGGGACAGGGCGCTGAAGCTTTCTTT
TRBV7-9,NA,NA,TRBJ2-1,CASSSALGREEQFF,TGTGCCAGCAGTTCTGCCTTGGGGCGAGAGGAGCAGTTCTTC
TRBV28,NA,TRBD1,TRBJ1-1,CASRHVSGTGEVTEAFF,TGTGCCAGCAGACATGTCTCCGGGACAGGAGAGGTCACTGAAGCTTTCTTT
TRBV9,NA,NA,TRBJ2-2,CASKRGPGELFF,TGTGCCAGCAAACGGGGACCCGGGGAGCTGTTTTTT
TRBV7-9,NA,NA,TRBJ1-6,CASSTPAGTLHF,TGTGCCAGCAGTACTCCCGCGGGCACCCTCCACTTT
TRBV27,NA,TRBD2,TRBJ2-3,CASSSIRTSGNTDTQYF,TGTGCCAGCAGTTCCATTCGGACTAGCGGAAACACAGATACGCAGTATTTT
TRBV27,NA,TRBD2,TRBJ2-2,CASSLLAGSSTGELFF,TGTGCCAGCAGTTTACTAGCGGGTTCCTCGACCGGGGAGCTGTTTTTT